This T cell receptor beta chain was profiled in a study of human T cells and chemical hapten exposure. Study in general: The patients, most of them female, presented with alopecia areata, totalis or universalis.

The germline gives CDR1 ENHRY, CDR2 SYGVKD. The CDR3 is 15 residues long. The V end was cut by 6 bases, the J end by 3 bases, with 18 bases between. This clonotype was recorded a few times. Time point meaning: pre-sensitization, week 0. The treatment is: therapeutic diphenylcyclopropenone sensitization with weekly scalp DPC. Each CDR3 protein is one row after TCRdb ran MiXCR on the RACE reads. The sample consists of 180,000 or so distinct CDR3 sequences, 25% to 35% of them appearing once. The rearrangement links TRBV10-3 to TRBJ2-7; tentative D call: TRBD2 (5 bases). Sequencing used whole blood, obtained in connection with sensitization to the hapten diphenylcyclopropenone (DPC). The sequence derives from a woman aged 25 to 39 with alopecia areata. Some clones in this sample may be carry-over from other donors' samples. CDR3 loop: CAISLANLLDYEQYF. CDR3 nucleotide sequence: TGTGCCATCAGCTTAGCGAACCTCTTGGACTACGAGCAGTACTTC.